What follows are 27 T cell receptor beta chains derived from one specimen sequenced in a study of blood T cell repertoires in COVID-19. Repertoires were generated with immunoSEQ multiplex PCR, while TCRdb's copy carries only in-frame clones and drops some. The repertoire holds about 210,000 clones, around 84% seen once, with under 4.5% in the top ten. Material for sequencing was PBMCs or T cells enriched from blood (not recorded which). These receptors all stem from a man aged 25 to 40 with acute COVID-19.

The chain carries TRBV3-1 (or the pseudogene TRBV3-2) and TRBJ2-1, with 16 bases lining up with TRBD2. CDR3 length: 17 residues. Germline trimming cut 0 bases from V and 6 bases from J; bases unmatched to any gene: 2. Germline CDR1 and CDR2: LGHDT and YNNKEL (reference sequence). This CDR3 reads CASSQEGLAGGINEQFF. The DNA of the CDR3 is TGTGCCAGCAGCCAAGAGGGACTAGCGGGGGGGATCAATGAGCAGTTCTTC.

The chain couples TRBV5-6 to TRBJ1-4; D may be TRBD1 (5 bases). This CDR3 spans 18 amino acids. The V end was cut by 4 bases, the J end by 4 bases, with 23 bases between. Germline V gene lookup returns CDR1 SGHDT and CDR2 YYEEEE. CDR3 region: CASSLDGTPDARNEKLFF. The CDR3 DNA reads TGTGCCAGCAGCCTGGATGGGACTCCCGACGCTCGTAATGAAAAACTGTTTTTT.

This chain connects TRBV4-1 to TRBJ2-7; a weak D match, TRBD1 (6 bases). The CDR3 runs to 14 residues. Germline CDR1 and CDR2: MGHRA and YSYEKL. Trimming shortened V by 0 bases and J by 3 bases, and 9 bases separated the two germline ends. The CDR3 reads CASSQEGTSYEQYF. CDR3 in DNA: TGCGCCAGCAGCCAAGAAGGGACAAGCTACGAGCAGTACTTC.

The chain combines TRBV6-2 or TRBV6-3 with TRBJ1-6; D is perhaps TRBD1 (5 bases). Trimming took off 2 bases at V and 6 bases at J, with 11 bases between the two ends. The length of the CDR3 is 15 residues. Germline values: CDR1 MNHEY, CDR2 SVGEGT. The DNA of the CDR3 is TGTGCCAGCAGTTACGTACAGGAGATTAATTCACCCCTCCACTTT. Residues: CASSYVQEINSPLHF.

The V call is TRBV28, the J call TRBJ1-2; TRBD1 is a possible D gene (5 bases). Germline CDR1 is MDHEN and CDR2 is SYDVKM. The CDR3 loop spans 14 amino acids. V dropped 9 bases and J dropped 2 bases, with 16 bases sitting between them. For the CDR3, the DNA is TGTGCCAGGCCTTATTGGGGCACCAACTATGGCTACACCTTC. It translates to CARPYWGTNYGYTF.

This chain joins TRBV3-1 (or the pseudogene TRBV3-2) and TRBJ1-1; D gene uncertain. V lost 0 bases and J 1 base, leaving 6 bases between the germline ends. The CDR3 covers 14 residues. CDR1 and CDR2 from the germline V gene are LGHDT and YNNKEL (reference sequence). The CDR3 nucleotides read TGTGCCAGCAGCCAAGATATCAGGAACACTGAAGCTTTCTTT. Translated, it gives CASSQDIRNTEAFF.

The chain links TRBV3-1 (or the pseudogene TRBV3-2) to TRBJ2-5, with D unresolved. Per the germline V gene, CDR1 is LGHDT and CDR2 is YNNKEL (reference sequence). This CDR3 is 11 amino acids long. The ends were cut back, 2 bases at V and 7 bases at J, with 5 bases in the middle. The CDR3 region is CASSQIVTQYF. The CDR3 DNA sequence: TGTGCCAGCAGCCAAATCGTGACCCAGTACTTC.

Here the CDR3 reads CASSSPGGSPDTQYF. In DNA, the CDR3 is TGCGCCAGCAGCTCCCCAGGGGGCTCTCCAGATACGCAGTATTTT. This chain links TRBV5-1 with TRBJ2-3, with 8 bases fitting TRBD1. The CDR3 consists of 15 residues. V trimming: 3 bases; J trimming: 4 bases; junction bases outside the gene matches: 7. Germline values: CDR1 SGHRS, CDR2 YFSETQ.

This sequence joins TRBV19 and TRBJ1-4; TRBD1 matches 7 bases. The germline CDR1 and CDR2 sequences are LNHDA and SQIVND (reference sequence). The CDR3 consists of 17 residues. Trimming removed 3 bases from V and 0 bases from J; junction bases left unmatched: 7. The CDR3 loop reads CASSIQGGTSTNEKLFF. In nucleotides, the CDR3 is TGTGCCAGTAGTATCCAGGGGGGCACGTCAACTAATGAAAAACTGTTTTTT.

This clone was detected a few times. V usage is TRBV5-1 and J usage is TRBJ1-3; TRBD1 matches 7 bases. CDR1 is SGHRS and CDR2 is YFSETQ in the germline V gene. This CDR3 is 16 amino acids long. V lost 0 bases, J lost 2 bases, and 5 bases stayed unmatched. Here the CDR3 reads CASSLGPGGTGNTIYF. CDR3 bases: TGCGCCAGCAGCTTGGGCCCAGGGGGGACTGGAAACACCATATATTTT.

The chain combines TRBV10-3 with TRBJ2-2, with TRBD2 matching 7 bases. The CDR3 has 17 residues. Germline CDR1 reads ENHRY; CDR2 reads SYGVKD. With V trimmed by 0 bases and J by 5 bases, 9 bases remained unmatched. CDR3 amino acids: CAISESGGVMGTGELFF. As DNA, the CDR3 is TGTGCCATCAGTGAGTCGGGAGGGGTGATGGGTACCGGGGAGCTGTTTTTT.

This clone was counted between two and nine times. The chain employs TRBV6-6 and TRBJ1-4; TRBD1 matches at 9 bases. V trimming: 3 bases; J trimming: 5 bases; junction bases outside the gene matches: 4. Germline loops: CDR1 MNHNY, CDR2 SVGAGI (reference sequence). The CDR3 totals 15 residues. The CDR3 loop reads CASSYPGQGNEKLFF. CDR3 nucleotide sequence: TGTGCCAGCAGTTATCCAGGACAGGGGAATGAAAAACTGTTTTTT.

This rearrangement joins TRBV5-6 to TRBJ1-1; no definite D call. The V end lost 3 bases, the J end lost 1 base, and 7 bases lay between the germline ends. The germline CDR1 and CDR2 sequences are SGHDT and YYEEEE. The CDR3 runs 13 residues. CDR3 sequence (DNA): TGTGCCAGCAGCTCCGCCAGGAACACTGAAGCTTTCTTT. Translating gives CASSSARNTEAFF.

V is TRBV5-4 and J is TRBJ1-5; 8 positions match TRBD1. The germline V gene encodes CDR1 SGHNT and CDR2 YYREEE (reference sequence). The V segment lost 5 bases and the J segment 3 bases; nucleotides outside the gene matches: 7. The CDR3 is made up of 15 amino acids. CDR3 coding DNA: TGTGCCAGCAGTCTTGGGGGACAGGTCAATCAGCCCCAGCATTTT. It yields the protein CASSLGGQVNQPQHF.

The DNA for the CDR3 is TGTGCCATCAGTGAGCGGGGGGCTCTAATTGAGCAGTACTTC. Its protein is CAISERGALIEQYF. The chain is built from TRBV10-3 and TRBJ2-7; the D gene is possibly TRBD2 (7 bases). CDR1 is ENHRY, CDR2 SYGVKD, per germline. The length of the CDR3 is 14 residues. V was clipped by 2 bases and J by 7 bases, with 15 bases between them.

The count of this clone is one. This rearrangement joins TRBV5-5 to TRBJ2-2, with D tentatively TRBD1 (6 bases). V dropped 4 bases and J dropped 2 bases, with 9 bases sitting between them. The CDR3 runs to 14 residues. CDR1 SGHKS and CDR2 YYEKEE come from the germline V gene (reference sequence). For the CDR3, the DNA is TGTGCCAGCAGCCGGGACATCAACACCGGGGAGCTGTTTTTT. It is translated as CASSRDINTGELFF.

This clone has just one count. V gene TRBV5-4 combines with J gene TRBJ2-7; 12 bases align to TRBD1. The trim removed 0 bases at V and 5 bases at J, leaving 3 bases unmatched. Germline V gene sequence: CDR1 SGHNT, CDR2 YYREEE (reference sequence). This CDR3 comprises 15 residues. This chain's CDR3 is CASSLAGTGGHEQYF. DNA for the CDR3: TGTGCCAGCAGCTTGGCGGGGACAGGGGGCCACGAGCAGTACTTC.

This chain links TRBV6-5 with TRBJ2-7; TRBD1 might be the D (5 bases). The germline CDR1 and CDR2 sequences are MNHEY and SVGAGI. Trimming removed 5 bases at V and 7 bases at J, with 15 bases between. This CDR3 is 13 amino acids long. DNA for the CDR3: TGTGCCAGCAGTACTAACCCGTCAGGGGAGCAGTACTTC. As protein: CASSTNPSGEQYF.

The chain employs TRBV19 and TRBJ1-3, with TRBD1 matching over 8 bases. J lost 0 bases, V lost 7 bases, and 5 bases had no gene match. The CDR3 consists of 15 residues. Germline loops: CDR1 LNHDA, CDR2 SQIVND (reference sequence). The CDR3 reads CASKTGAHSGNTIYF. The DNA for the CDR3 is TGTGCCAGTAAGACAGGGGCCCACTCTGGAAACACCATATATTTT.

The rearrangement links TRBV28 to TRBJ2-6, with a tentative D call TRBD1 (5 bases). Between the trimmed V and J ends, which lost 6 bases and 0 bases, there was a span of 6 bases. Germline assignment: CDR1 MDHEN and CDR2 SYDVKM. The CDR3 sequence is 14 residues long. DNA of the CDR3: TGTGCCAGCAGCAGGGACTCTGGGGCCAACGTCCTGACTTTC. As protein: CASSRDSGANVLTF.

This clone appeared a single time. The J gene is TRBJ1-1, the V gene TRBV30; D unclear. Trimming left V 3 bases short and J 3 bases short, with 8 bases between. The CDR3 runs 12 residues. CDR1 GTSNPN and CDR2 SVGIG come from the germline V gene (reference sequence). The CDR3 region is CAWSGRDTEAFF. The CDR3 nucleotides are TGTGCCTGGAGCGGGCGGGACACTGAAGCTTTCTTT.

V is TRBV6-6 and J is TRBJ2-1, with D perhaps TRBD1 (5 bases). The V end was cut by 6 bases, the J end by 6 bases, with 12 bases between. The CDR3 totals 13 residues. CDR1 is MNHNY and CDR2 is SVGAGI in the germline V gene (reference sequence). CDR3 DNA: TGTGCCAGCAGCCCGACAGAAAGCAATGAGCAGTTCTTC. Its protein product is CASSPTESNEQFF.

The chain carries TRBV3-1 (or the pseudogene TRBV3-2) and TRBJ2-7; TRBD2 matches at 11 bases. This CDR3 has 17 residues. In germline, CDR1 is LGHDT, CDR2 YNNKEL (reference sequence). J was trimmed by 4 bases and V by 5 bases; bases with no gene match: 13. In nucleotides, the CDR3 is TGTGCCAGCAGCGCATGGCCTAGCGGGGGGACCAGGTACGAGCAGTACTTC. Its protein product is CASSAWPSGGTRYEQYF.

The rearrangement uses TRBV5-1 and TRBJ2-2, with 9 bases matching TRBD2. Germline V lookup: CDR1 SGHRS, CDR2 YFSETQ. J was trimmed by 0 bases and V by 4 bases; bases with no gene match: 13. The CDR3 is 19 amino acids. CDR3 loop: CASSLRIAGAFANTGELFF. DNA for the CDR3: TGCGCCAGCAGCCTCCGGATAGCGGGGGCGTTCGCGAACACCGGGGAGCTGTTTTTT.

The genes are TRBV5-1 and TRBJ2-7; TRBD1 matches at 7 bases. V shed 6 bases and J 4 bases; nucleotides not matched to a gene: 7. Looked up from germline, CDR1 is SGHRS and CDR2 is YFSETQ. The CDR3 is made up of 13 amino acids. The CDR3 region is CASIGGPPYEQYF. The CDR3 DNA sequence: TGCGCCAGCATAGGGGGCCCGCCTTACGAGCAGTACTTC.

The chain carries TRBV9 and TRBJ1-5; the D is unclear. V gave up 0 bases and J gave up 6 bases, with 10 bases separating them. CDR3 size: 14 residues. The germline V gene has CDR1 SGDLS and CDR2 YYNGEE. Written as DNA, the CDR3 is TGTGCCAGCAGCGTAGATTTGCGAGGTCAGCCCCAGCATTTT. It codes for CASSVDLRGQPQHF.

This clone was seen a few times. The chain recombines TRBV4-1 with TRBJ1-2, with D possibly TRBD1 on 6 matching bases. Per the germline V gene, CDR1 is MGHRA and CDR2 is YSYEKL. This CDR3 is built from 13 residues. Trimming pared 4 bases from V and 4 bases from J, leaving 10 bases between. CDR3 DNA sequence: TGCGCCAGCAGCCGCGACAGGAGCTATGGCTACACCTTC. This codes for CASSRDRSYGYTF.